The rows below give T cell receptor beta chains drawn from one sample of a study of OX40 agonist ivuxolimab in advanced cancers. Method: immunoSEQ multiplex PCR; TCRdb's copy keeps in-frame clones and lacks some. This sample has nearly 70,000 clones, with 65% to 90% found just once. Sequences were derived from CD4+ or CD8+ T cells sorted from blood, sampled in a trial of the OX40 agonist ivuxolimab. These receptors all come from an adult with an advanced solid tumor such as melanoma, head and neck, liver or kidney cancer. Each CDR3 is given with its conserved first and last residue. D genes are given only for firm matches. Where a row states a size, it is once, few, many or the class of an expanded clone; other rows omit it.

TRBJ1-6 | TRBV18 | . | . | TGTGCCAGCTCACCCGGACAGTCGACGAATTCACCCCTCCACTTT | CASSPGQSTNSPLHF
TRBJ2-6 | TRBV9 | . | . | TGTGCCAGCAGCGTAGCGGGCTTTGGGGCCAACGTCCTGACTTTC | CASSVAGFGANVLTF
TRBJ2-5 | TRBV6-6 | . | once | TGTGCCAGCAGTTACTTGGGGGTCCGGGAGACCCAGTACTTC | CASSYLGVRETQYF
TRBJ1-5 | TRBV28 | . | . | TGTGCCAGCAGCAAGAGCAATCAGCCCCAGCATTTT | CASSKSNQPQHF
TRBJ1-1 | TRBV28 | TRBD1 | once | TGTGCCAGCAGTTTATCAGGGGGCACTGAAGCTTTCTTT | CASSLSGGTEAFF
TRBJ2-3 | TRBV18 | . | . | TGTGCCAGCTCGCCAAATAAGGGGGCAGATACGCAGTATTTT | CASSPNKGADTQYF
TRBJ2-5 | TRBV12-5 | . | few | TGTGCTAGTGGTCCCGGGTGGGACGGGGAGACCCAGTACTTC | CASGPGWDGETQYF
TRBJ1-6 | TRBV18 | . | few | TGTGCCAGCTCACTGGACAGCCCTCCCATTGGGGCCCTCCACTTT | CASSLDSPPIGALHF
TRBJ2-7 | TRBV28 | . | . | TGTGCCAGCAGCGTGGCGTCCGAGCAGTACTTC | CASSVASEQYF
TRBJ2-5 | TRBV11-3 | TRBD1 | . | TGTGCCAGCAGCCGCAGACAGGGAATAGAGACCCAGTACTTC | CASSRRQGIETQYF
TRBJ2-1 | TRBV2 | . | . | TGTGCCAGCAGTGAAGGGGGGAGAGGGGATGAGCAGTTCTTC | CASSEGGRGDEQFF
TRBJ2-4 | TRBV7-6 | TRBD2 | . | TGTGCCAGCAGCTTAAGCGCGGGAGGGAAGAGGAACATTCAGTACTTC | CASSLSAGGKRNIQYF
TRBJ2-2 | TRBV11-2 | . | . | TGTGCCAGCAGCCGAACGGCGGGTAACACCGGGGAGCTGTTTTTT | CASSRTAGNTGELFF
TRBJ2-3 | TRBV18 | . | once | TGTGCCAGCTCACCAGCGGTCCCTAGCACAGATACGCAGTATTTT | CASSPAVPSTDTQYF
TRBJ2-5 | TRBV7-7 | . | . | TGTGCCAGCAGCTTAACGACGGGCTCAACTCAGATCCAGTACTTC | CASSLTTGSTQIQYF
TRBJ1-3 | TRBV6-6 | TRBD1 | . | TGTGCCAGCAGCTATACGGGACAGGGGTCCACCATATATTTT | CASSYTGQGSTIYF
TRBJ2-7 | TRBV10-3 | . | once | TGTGCCATCACCCCAAGTGGGGCCGTAAAGTCCTACGAGCAGTACTTC | CAITPSGAVKSYEQYF
TRBJ2-2 | TRBV19 | . | . | TGTGCCAGTACCGACAGGTTTCTGAACACCGGGGAGCTGTTTTTT | CASTDRFLNTGELFF
TRBJ2-1 | TRBV30 | TRBD2 | . | TGTGCCTGGAGTGGTCAGCGGGGGGGCCTTAATGAGCAGTTCTTC | CAWSGQRGGLNEQFF
TRBJ2-1 | TRBV7-9 | TRBD1 | . | TGTGCCAGCTACAGGGGGCTAGGGAATGAGCAGTTCTTC | CASYRGLGNEQFF
TRBJ2-3 | TRBV6-5 | TRBD1 | . | TGTGCCAGCAGTCTCCTAGGGACAGACACAGATACGCAGTATTTT | CASSLLGTDTDTQYF
TRBJ1-5 | TRBV7-9 | . | . | TGTGCCAGCAGCTTAAGGGGAAGCAATCAGCCCCAGCATTTT | CASSLRGSNQPQHF
TRBJ1-5 | TRBV5-4 | . | few | TGTGCCAGCAGCTTGGCCGGGGGAGATCAGCCCCAGCATTTT | CASSLAGGDQPQHF
TRBJ1-1 | TRBV5-6 | . | . | TGTGCCAGCAGCTTGTTTGATCGGAACACTGAAGCTTTCTTT | CASSLFDRNTEAFF
TRBJ2-3 | TRBV5-1 | TRBD2 | . | TGCGCCAGCAGCCCGGACGGGAGGGCCGCAGATACGCAGTATTTT | CASSPDGRAADTQYF
TRBJ2-3 | TRBV29-1 | TRBD2 | . | TGCAGCGTTGGGACTAGCATGGATACGCAGTATTTT | CSVGTSMDTQYF
TRBJ1-2 | TRBV5-1 | TRBD1 | . | TGCGCCAGCAGCTCGGACAGGGCAGCTAACTATGGCTACACCTTC | CASSSDRAANYGYTF
TRBJ1-2 | TRBV6-5 | . | . | TGTGCCAGCAGTGACCTTCAGAAATCTAATGGCTACACCTTC | CASSDLQKSNGYTF
TRBJ1-1 | TRBV11-1 | TRBD1 | . | TGTGCCAGCAGCTTAGGGACAGGGCGGAACACTGAAGCTTTCTTT | CASSLGTGRNTEAFF
TRBJ2-2 | TRBV19 | . | . | TGTGCCAGTGGCAGGAACACCGGGGAGCTGTTTTTT | CASGRNTGELFF
TRBJ2-1 | TRBV5-1 | . | . | TGCGCCAGCAGCTTGGGTCCCGACCTGACCTACAATGAGCAGTTCTTC | CASSLGPDLTYNEQFF
TRBJ1-1 | TRBV29-1 | . | . | TGCAGCGCCCTAGGGCCCCCGACGGAGAACACTGAAGCTTTCTTT | CSALGPPTENTEAFF
TRBJ2-5 | TRBV5-1 | . | . | TGCGCCAGCAGCCACCCCCCCGAGACCCAGTACTTC | CASSHPPETQYF
TRBJ2-7 | TRBV19 | . | . | TGTGCCAGTAGTATTACGGCAGGCACCAACTACGAGCAGTACTTC | CASSITAGTNYEQYF
TRBJ1-1 | TRBV5-1 | . | . | TGCGCCAGCACCAGTACCCAGGGAAGGGTCGGGACTGAAGCTTTCTTT | CASTSTQGRVGTEAFF
TRBJ1-3 | TRBV6-5 | . | . | TGTGCCAGCAGTTACTCGGGCTCTGGAAACACCATATATTTT | CASSYSGSGNTIYF
TRBJ2-3 | TRBV27 | TRBD2 | once | TGTGCCAGCAGTTTATGGGCTCTAGCGGGGGGCCGCACAGATACGCAGTATTTT | CASSLWALAGGRTDTQYF
TRBJ2-4 | TRBV5-6 | TRBD2 | few | TGTGCCAGCAGACAGAGCGGGGGAGGAAACATTCAGTACTTC | CASRQSGGGNIQYF
TRBJ2-6 | TRBV5-1 | . | . | TGCGCCAGCAGCAAAGCCGGGACCGGCGATGGGGCCAACGTCCTGACTTTC | CASSKAGTGDGANVLTF